Each of the 24 T cell receptor beta chains below was sequenced from the same sample in a study of blood T cell repertoires in COVID-19. Assay: immunoSEQ multiplex PCR; the TCRdb copy retains only in-frame clones and omits some. The profile covers 16,000 or so clones, with roughly nine tenths appearing a single time and 10% taken by the ten largest. Sequencing was done on a sample of peripheral blood. The source is a man at least 80 years old with acute or convalescent COVID-19.

The V gene is TRBV2, the J gene TRBJ1-6; no firm D call. Germline CDR1 is SNHLY and CDR2 is FYNNEI. The CDR3 has 13 residues. The CDR3 DNA sequence: TGTGCAGGCGGTAGCTCCTATAATTCACCCCTCCACTTT. It is translated as CAGGSSYNSPLHF.

The V call is TRBV5-1, the J call TRBJ1-3; unclear D gene. Germline V lookup: CDR1 SGHRS, CDR2 YFSETQ. The CDR3 runs to 13 residues. V lost 4 bases and J 0 bases, leaving 5 bases between the germline ends. DNA for the CDR3: TGCGCCAGCAGCCTAGACTCTGGAAACACCATATATTTT. It yields the protein CASSLDSGNTIYF.

This rearrangement joins TRBV6-1 to TRBJ2-3, with D tentatively TRBD2 (5 bases). The CDR3 contains 15 residues. Germline CDR1 MNHNS, CDR2 SASEGT. V was shortened by 1 base and J by 0 bases, with 8 bases between the two germline ends. The CDR3 DNA reads as TGTGCCAGCAGTGAAGGGCGGGCGAGCACAGATACGCAGTATTTT. This translates into CASSEGRASTDTQYF.

The V call is TRBV7-8, the J call TRBJ1-1; 10 nucleotides align to TRBD1. The germline CDR1 and CDR2 sequences are SGHVS and FQNEAQ. This CDR3 contains 15 residues. V lost 0 bases and J lost 6; bases outside the gene matches: 4. In DNA, the CDR3 is TGTGCCAGCAGCTTAGCTGGGACAGGGGCGCCTGAAGCTTTCTTT. Its protein product is CASSLAGTGAPEAFF.

The chain recombines TRBV19 with TRBJ2-1; TRBD2 agrees at 8 bases. Germline lookup yields CDR1 LNHDA and CDR2 SQIVND (reference sequence). Trimming took 6 bases from V and 0 from J; bases not matched to a gene: 4. The length of the CDR3 is 15 residues. For the CDR3, the DNA is TGTGCCAGTAGCCCCGGGGGGGTCTCCTACAATGAGCAGTTCTTC. Translating gives CASSPGGVSYNEQFF. Full variable domain (outside the CDR3, taken from reference TRBV19 and TRBJ2-1): DGGITQSPKYLFRKEGQNVTLSCEQNLNHDAMYWYRQDPGQGLRLIYYSQIVNDFQKGDIAEGYSVSREKKESFPLTVTSAQKNPTAFYLCASSPGGVSYNEQFFGPGTRLTVL.

The V and J genes are TRBV24-1 and TRBJ1-2, with no clear D. The germline CDR1 and CDR2 sequences are KGHDR and SFDVKD. Trimming stripped 9 bases from V and 4 bases from J, with 2 bases between. The CDR3 sequence is 9 residues long. DNA for the CDR3: TGTGCCACCCTCTATGGCTACACCTTC. Its protein product is CATLYGYTF.

A single count supports this clone. This chain connects TRBV20-1 to TRBJ2-7, with TRBD1 identical over 8 bases. The CDR3 length is 11 residues. Germline CDR1 is DFQATT and CDR2 is SNEGSKA (reference sequence). Losses at the gene ends were 0 bases for V and 11 bases for J; bases not matched to a gene: 3. For the CDR3, the DNA is TGCAGTGCTAGAGACTCACAGGGGGAGTACTTC. It specifies CSARDSQGEYF.

J is TRBJ1-2 and V is TRBV3-1 (or the pseudogene TRBV3-2); unclear D gene. CDR1 is LGHDT, CDR2 YNNKEL, per germline (reference sequence). This CDR3 has 13 residues. V dropped 4 bases and J dropped 14 bases, with 20 bases sitting between them. This CDR3 reads CASSPRGEERTTF. The CDR3 bases are TGTGCCAGCAGCCCGCGGGGTGAGGAAAGGACTACCTTC.

The rearrangement links TRBV3-1 (or the pseudogene TRBV3-2) to TRBJ2-2; D is unclear. The CDR3 is 16 amino acids. V was clipped by 0 bases and J by 3 bases, with 11 bases between them. Germline loops: CDR1 LGHDT, CDR2 YNNKEL (reference sequence). The chain's CDR3 is CASSQEGTLHTGELFF. The DNA for the CDR3 is TGTGCCAGCAGCCAAGAGGGCACCCTACACACCGGGGAGCTGTTTTTT.

In its sample, this clone was seen once. The J gene is TRBJ2-7, the V gene TRBV30; 9 nucleotides agree with TRBD1. J gave up 2 bases and V 4 bases, and 18 bases lay outside the gene matches. CDR1 GTSNPN and CDR2 SVGIG come from the germline V gene (reference sequence). The CDR3 is 18 residues long. The CDR3 region is CAWTPMDSGTGSTYEQYF. For the CDR3, the DNA is TGTGCCTGGACCCCAATGGATTCCGGGACAGGGTCGACCTACGAGCAGTACTTC.

V usage is TRBV4-1 and J usage is TRBJ1-2; 11 bases are a match to TRBD1. The V and J ends lost 4 bases and 4 bases, in that order; junction bases with no gene match: 8. CDR1 MGHRA and CDR2 YSYEKL come from the germline V gene. The CDR3 spans 16 residues. The chain's CDR3 is CASSPTGQGAVYGYTF. CDR3 coding DNA: TGCGCCAGCAGCCCGACAGGACAGGGGGCGGTCTATGGCTACACCTTC.

Only one count was recorded for this clone. This rearrangement joins TRBV21-1 to TRBJ2-7; whether TRBD1, the table's D call, matches the DNA was not checked. TRBV21-1 is listed as a pseudogene. This CDR3 is 17 amino acids long. As DNA, the CDR3 is TGTGCCAGCAGGGTGCGAAAGGGGGAGACGGACACCTACGAGCAGTACTTC. It is translated as CASRVRKGETDTYEQYF.

This chain uses TRBV2 with TRBJ2-4; 8 bases line up with TRBD1. CDR1 is SNHLY and CDR2 is FYNNEI in the germline V gene. V shed 6 bases and J 0 bases; nucleotides not matched to a gene: 4. This CDR3 region has 15 residues. The CDR3 bases are TGTGCCAGCAGATCGACAGGGGTAGCCAAAAACATTCAGTACTTC. Its protein is CASRSTGVAKNIQYF.

The chain joins TRBV6-6 to TRBJ2-7; D not resolved. Trimming took 4 bases from V and 9 from J, leaving 13 bases between them. This CDR3 is built from 12 residues. Per the germline V gene, CDR1 is MNHNY and CDR2 is SVGAGI (reference sequence). The CDR3 DNA follows: TGTGCCAGCAGTTCCCTTTCCCGACTGCAGTACTTC. Translated, it gives CASSSLSRLQYF.

The V gene is TRBV9, the J gene TRBJ1-2, with no clear D. Trimming removed 2 bases from V and 7 bases from J, with 15 bases in between. In germline, CDR1 is SGDLS, CDR2 YYNGEE. The length of the CDR3 is 14 residues. CDR3 sequence reads: CASSVDYGGSGYTF. In nucleotides, the CDR3 is TGTGCCAGCAGCGTTGACTACGGCGGGAGTGGCTACACCTTC.

The chain joins TRBV30 to TRBJ1-3; 9 bases align to TRBD1. The CDR3 consists of 16 residues. Germline trimming cut 3 bases from V and 4 bases from J; bases unmatched to any gene: 10. Germline CDR1 is GTSNPN and CDR2 is SVGIG (reference sequence). CDR3 amino acids: CAWRPGTGNPGNTIYF. Here the CDR3 DNA reads TGTGCCTGGAGACCCGGGACAGGGAACCCGGGAAACACCATATATTTT. Drawing the rest from reference TRBV30 and TRBJ1-3, the complete variable domain is SQTIHQWPATLVQPVGSPLSLECTVEGTSNPNLYWYRQAAGRGLQLLFYSVGIGQISSEVPQNLSASRPQDRQFILSSKKLLLSDSGFYLCAWRPGTGNPGNTIYFGEGSWLTVV.

The chain employs TRBV7-2 and TRBJ2-1; D remains ambiguous. Deletions cut 1 base from V and 3 bases from J, with 4 bases between. CDR3 length equals 13 residues. Germline lookup yields CDR1 SGHTA and CDR2 FQGNSA. The CDR3 protein is CASSLDNYNEQFF. The DNA for the CDR3 is TGTGCCAGCAGCTTAGACAACTACAATGAGCAGTTCTTC. The variable domain in full, completed from reference TRBV7-2 and TRBJ2-1, reads GAGVSQSPSNKVTEKGKDVELRCDPISGHTALYWYRQSLGQGLEFLIYFQGNSAPDKSGLPSDRFSAERTGGSVSTLTIQRTQQEDSAVYLCASSLDNYNEQFFGPGTRLTVL.

To note about this clone: Mismatch with germline at one junction end may stem from a read error. The J gene is TRBJ1-1, the V gene TRBV2, with D perhaps matching TRBD1 (6 bases). Germline-derived CDR1 and CDR2 are SNHLY and FYNNEI. The CDR3 covers 13 residues. This chain's CDR3 is CAGRGEGVAEAFF. CDR3 nucleotide sequence: TGTGCCGGCAGGGGCGAGGGGGTAGCTGAAGCTTTCTTT.

CDR3 loop: CASSYGREGYEQYF. CDR3 bases: TGTGCCAGCAGTTACGGTAGGGAGGGCTACGAGCAGTACTTC. V gene TRBV6-5 combines with J gene TRBJ2-7, with 7 positions matching TRBD2. Germline CDR1 MNHEY, CDR2 SVGAGI. J was trimmed by 3 bases and V by 2 bases; bases with no gene match: 4. The CDR3 is 14 residues long.

The chain has TRBV2 and TRBJ2-1, with TRBD2 matching over 10 bases. In germline, CDR1 is SNHLY, CDR2 FYNNEI. CDR3 size: 14 residues. The V gene end was trimmed by 11 bases and the J gene end by 8 bases; junction bases not matched to a gene: 12. Written as DNA, the CDR3 is TGTGCCGGGAGGGGGCTAGCGGGAGAATATGAGCAGTTCTTC. As protein: CAGRGLAGEYEQFF.

This clone showed up just a few times. The chain joins TRBV19 to TRBJ1-2; D is uncertain. With 6 bases removed from V and 0 bases from J, the gap between germline ends came to 14 bases. The CDR3 extends over 15 amino acids. The germline CDR1 and CDR2 sequences are LNHDA and SQIVND (reference sequence). CDR3 nucleotide sequence: TGTGCCAGTAGGCAGGCAGAAATTTCTAACTATGGCTACACCTTC. Protein: CASRQAEISNYGYTF. Together with reference TRBV19 and TRBJ1-2, the CDR3 gives the full variable domain: DGGITQSPKYLFRKEGQNVTLSCEQNLNHDAMYWYRQDPGQGLRLIYYSQIVNDFQKGDIAEGYSVSREKKESFPLTVTSAQKNPTAFYLCASRQAEISNYGYTFGSGTRLTVV.

The V call is TRBV5-1, the J call TRBJ2-5; 7 bases agree with TRBD2. The CDR3 spans 16 residues. CDR1 and CDR2 from the germline V gene are SGHRS and YFSETQ. The V segment lost 6 bases and the J segment 3 bases; nucleotides outside the gene matches: 14. CDR3 sequence (DNA): TGCGCCAGCACCAGGATGGGGGGGTCAGGTAAAGAGACCCAGTACTTC. Translated, it gives CASTRMGGSGKETQYF. Based on the CDR3 plus reference TRBV5-1 and TRBJ2-5, the full variable domain is KAGVTQTPRYLIKTRGQQVTLSCSPISGHRSVSWYQQTPGQGLQFLFEYFSETQRNKGNFPGRFSGRQFSNSRSEMNVSTLELGDSALYLCASTRMGGSGKETQYFGPGTRLLVL.

This CDR3 reads CASSWEPSGYTDTQYF. The CDR3 region has the DNA TGTGCCAGCAGCTGGGAACCTAGCGGATACACAGATACGCAGTATTTT. The V gene is TRBV5-4, the J gene TRBJ2-3, with TRBD2 matching over 7 bases. CDR3 size: 16 residues. V shed 3 bases and J 2 bases; nucleotides not matched to a gene: 9. CDR1 and CDR2 from the germline V gene are SGHNT and YYREEE (reference sequence).

The genes are TRBV5-8 and TRBJ1-1, with 8 bases aligning to TRBD1. The CDR3 runs 16 residues. The ends lost 5 bases at V and 4 bases at J; junction bases unmatched: 13. CDR1 is SGHTS and CDR2 is YDEGEE in the germline V gene. This CDR3 reads CASRQITRGRSTEAFF. DNA for the CDR3: TGTGCCAGCAGGCAAATCACCAGGGGGCGAAGCACTGAAGCTTTCTTT.